A selection of T cell receptor beta chains follows, all from one sample in a study of T cells in Graves' hyperthyroidism and ophthalmopathy. TCRdb re-analysed the multiplex PCR reads in MiXCR, keeping a single row per CDR3 protein. The sample shows around 540,000 distinct CDR3 sequences, 46% of them seen only once. Specimen: peripheral blood or thyroid tissue (not recorded which). The receptors originated from a woman between 18 and 30 years old with Graves' hyperthyroidism. The CDR3 runs from the conserved cysteine through the conserved F or W. A D gene is named only where the DNA matches it firmly. Rows may omit the clone size; those that give it use once, few, many or a size class.

CDR3: CASSTEAGTQETQYF
DNA: TGTGCCAGTAGTACAGAAGCGGGAACCCAAGAGACCCAGTACTTC
V: TRBV19
size: .
D: TRBD2
J: TRBJ2-5

CDR3: CTSSSVQETQYF
DNA: TGCACCAGCAGTAGCGTGCAAGAGACCCAGTACTTC
V: TRBV5-1
size: .
D: .
J: TRBJ2-5

CDR3: CASSFGLGSEAFF
DNA: TGTGCCAGCAGCTTCGGACTGGGGTCTGAAGCTTTCTTT
V: TRBV9
size: many
D: .
J: TRBJ1-1

CDR3: CASSSVLAGAYEQYF
DNA: TGTGCCAGCAGCTCGGTTCTAGCGGGGGCCTACGAGCAGTACTTC
V: TRBV25-1
size: .
D: TRBD2
J: TRBJ2-7

CDR3: CSALTGQLAFF
DNA: TGCAGCGCCCTGACAGGGCAGCTAGCTTTCTTT
V: TRBV29-1
size: many
D: TRBD1
J: TRBJ1-1

CDR3: CASSLGAGVYGYTF
DNA: TGTGCCAGCAGTTTAGGGGCAGGGGTATATGGCTACACCTTC
V: TRBV12-3/TRBV12-4
size: few
D: .
J: TRBJ1-2

CDR3: CASILGQGAYEQYF
DNA: TGTGCCAGCATCCTAGGGCAGGGGGCCTACGAGCAGTACTTC
V: TRBV24-1
size: .
D: TRBD1
J: TRBJ2-7

CDR3: CATSDRTSGSWETQYF
DNA: TGTGCCACCAGTGATCGGACTAGCGGGAGTTGGGAGACCCAGTACTTC
V: TRBV24-1
size: many
D: TRBD2
J: TRBJ2-5

CDR3: CSARDPGESNQPQHF
DNA: TGCAGTGCTAGAGATCCAGGGGAGAGCAATCAGCCCCAGCATTTT
V: TRBV20-1
size: .
D: .
J: TRBJ1-5

CDR3: CASSEALLNRPQHF
DNA: TGTGCCAGCAGTGAAGCGCTTCTGAATCGGCCCCAGCATTTT
V: TRBV6-1
size: .
D: .
J: TRBJ1-5